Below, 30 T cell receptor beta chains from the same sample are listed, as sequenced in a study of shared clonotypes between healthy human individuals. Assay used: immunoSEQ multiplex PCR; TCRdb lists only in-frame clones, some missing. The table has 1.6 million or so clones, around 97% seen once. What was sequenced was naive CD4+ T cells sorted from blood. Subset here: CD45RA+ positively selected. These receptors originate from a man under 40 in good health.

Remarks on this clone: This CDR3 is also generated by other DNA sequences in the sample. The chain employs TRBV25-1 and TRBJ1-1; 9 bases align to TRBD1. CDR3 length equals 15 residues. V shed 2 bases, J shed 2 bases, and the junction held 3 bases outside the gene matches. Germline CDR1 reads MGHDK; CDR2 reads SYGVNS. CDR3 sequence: CASSEPGQGNTEAFF. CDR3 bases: TGTGCCAGCAGTGAACCGGGACAGGGAAACACTGAAGCTTTCTTT.

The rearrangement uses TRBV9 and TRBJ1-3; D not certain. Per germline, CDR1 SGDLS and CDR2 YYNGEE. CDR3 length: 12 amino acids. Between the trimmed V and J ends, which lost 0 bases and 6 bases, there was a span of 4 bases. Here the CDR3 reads CASSVVENTIYF. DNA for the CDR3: TGTGCCAGCAGCGTAGTAGAAAACACCATATATTTT.

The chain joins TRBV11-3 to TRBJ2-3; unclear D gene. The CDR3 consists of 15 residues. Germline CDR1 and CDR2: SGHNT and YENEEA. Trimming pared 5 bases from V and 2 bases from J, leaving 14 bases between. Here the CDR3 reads CASSLLGRDTDTQYF. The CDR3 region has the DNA TGTGCCAGCAGCCTCCTCGGTCGTGACACAGATACGCAGTATTTT.

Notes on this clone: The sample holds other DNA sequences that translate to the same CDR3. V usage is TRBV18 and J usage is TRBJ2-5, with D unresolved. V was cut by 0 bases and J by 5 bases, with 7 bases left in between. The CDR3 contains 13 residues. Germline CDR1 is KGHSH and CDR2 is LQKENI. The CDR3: CASSPPSSETQYF. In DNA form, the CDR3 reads TGTGCCAGCTCACCACCATCCAGCGAGACCCAGTACTTC.

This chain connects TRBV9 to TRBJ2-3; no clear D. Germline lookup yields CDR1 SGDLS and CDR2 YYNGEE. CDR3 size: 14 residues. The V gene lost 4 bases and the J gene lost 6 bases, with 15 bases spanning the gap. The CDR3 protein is CASSTLPGGDTQYF. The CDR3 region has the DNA TGTGCCAGCAGCACCTTGCCGGGCGGCGATACGCAGTATTTT.

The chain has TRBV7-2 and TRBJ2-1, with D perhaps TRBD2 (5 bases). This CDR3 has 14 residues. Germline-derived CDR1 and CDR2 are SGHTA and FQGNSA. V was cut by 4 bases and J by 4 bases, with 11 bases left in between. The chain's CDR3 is CASSSGRGYNEQFF. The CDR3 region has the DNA TGTGCCAGCAGCTCCGGACGGGGATACAATGAGCAGTTCTTC.

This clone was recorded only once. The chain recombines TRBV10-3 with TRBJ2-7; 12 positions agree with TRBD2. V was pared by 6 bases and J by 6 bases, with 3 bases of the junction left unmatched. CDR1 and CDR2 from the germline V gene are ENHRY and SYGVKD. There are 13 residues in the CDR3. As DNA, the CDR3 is TGTGCCATCAGACTAGCGGGAGGAGTCGAGCAGTACTTC. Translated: CAIRLAGGVEQYF.

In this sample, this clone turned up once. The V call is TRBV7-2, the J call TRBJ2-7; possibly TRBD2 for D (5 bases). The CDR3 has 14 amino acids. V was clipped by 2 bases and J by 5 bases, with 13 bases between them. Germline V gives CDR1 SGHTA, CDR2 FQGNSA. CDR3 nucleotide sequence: TGTGCCAGCAGCTTATACCTAGCAGGTGACGAGCAGTACTTC. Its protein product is CASSLYLAGDEQYF.

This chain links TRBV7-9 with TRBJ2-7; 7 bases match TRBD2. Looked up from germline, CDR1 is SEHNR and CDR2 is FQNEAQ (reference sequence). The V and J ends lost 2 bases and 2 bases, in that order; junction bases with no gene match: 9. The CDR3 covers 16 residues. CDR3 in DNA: TGTGCCAGCAGCTTAATCCTATCCGCGGGAGCCTACGAGCAGTACTTC. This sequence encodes CASSLILSAGAYEQYF.

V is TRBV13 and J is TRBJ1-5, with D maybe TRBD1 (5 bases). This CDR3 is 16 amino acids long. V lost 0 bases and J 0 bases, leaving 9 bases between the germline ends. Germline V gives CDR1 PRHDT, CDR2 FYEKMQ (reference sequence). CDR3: CASSLGGRPSNQPQHF. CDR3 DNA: TGTGCCAGCAGCTTAGGGGGACGGCCTAGCAATCAGCCCCAGCATTTT. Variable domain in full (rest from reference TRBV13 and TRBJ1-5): AAGVIQSPRHLIKEKRETATLKCYPIPRHDTVYWYQQGPGQDPQFLISFYEKMQSDKGSIPDRFSAQQFSDYHSELNMSSLELGDSALYFCASSLGGRPSNQPQHFGDGTRLSIL.

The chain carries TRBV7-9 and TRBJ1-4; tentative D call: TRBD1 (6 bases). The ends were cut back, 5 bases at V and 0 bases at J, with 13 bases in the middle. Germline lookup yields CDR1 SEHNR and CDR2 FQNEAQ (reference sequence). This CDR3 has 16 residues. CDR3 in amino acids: CASSTGQSATNEKLFF. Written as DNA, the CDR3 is TGTGCCAGCAGCACAGGACAGAGCGCAACTAATGAAAAACTGTTTTTT.

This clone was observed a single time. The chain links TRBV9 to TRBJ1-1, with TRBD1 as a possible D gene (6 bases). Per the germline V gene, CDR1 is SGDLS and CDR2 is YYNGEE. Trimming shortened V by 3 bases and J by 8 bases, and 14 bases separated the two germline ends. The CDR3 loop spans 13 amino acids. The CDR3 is CASSADTTGEAFF. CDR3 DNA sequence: TGTGCCAGCAGCGCCGATACGACAGGAGAAGCTTTCTTT.

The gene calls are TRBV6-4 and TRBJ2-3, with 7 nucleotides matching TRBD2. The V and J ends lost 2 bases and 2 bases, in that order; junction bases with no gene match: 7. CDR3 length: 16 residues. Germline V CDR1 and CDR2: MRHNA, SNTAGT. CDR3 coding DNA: TGTGCCAGCAGTGACATCGGGGGAGGGCCCACAGATACGCAGTATTTT. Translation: CASSDIGGGPTDTQYF.

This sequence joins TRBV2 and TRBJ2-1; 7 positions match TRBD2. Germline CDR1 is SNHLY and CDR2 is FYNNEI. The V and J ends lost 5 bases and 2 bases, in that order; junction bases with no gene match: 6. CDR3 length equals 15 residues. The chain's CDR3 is CASSKREGTYNEQFF. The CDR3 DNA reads TGTGCCAGCAGTAAGCGGGAAGGGACCTACAATGAGCAGTTCTTC.

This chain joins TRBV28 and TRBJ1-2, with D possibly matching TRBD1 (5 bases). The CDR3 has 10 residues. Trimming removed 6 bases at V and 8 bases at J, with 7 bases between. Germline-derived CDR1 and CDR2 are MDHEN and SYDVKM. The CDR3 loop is CASREGGYTF. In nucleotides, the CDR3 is TGTGCCAGCAGGGAGGGGGGCTACACCTTC.

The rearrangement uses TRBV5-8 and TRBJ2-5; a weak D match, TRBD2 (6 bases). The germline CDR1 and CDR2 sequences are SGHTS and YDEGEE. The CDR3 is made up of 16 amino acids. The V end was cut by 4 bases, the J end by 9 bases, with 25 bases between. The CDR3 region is CASSDRDRGFERAQYF. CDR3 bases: TGTGCCAGCAGCGACCGGGACCGGGGGTTTGAAAGAGCCCAGTACTTC. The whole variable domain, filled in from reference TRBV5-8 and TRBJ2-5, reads EAGVTQSPTHLIKTRGQQATLRCSPISGHTSVYWYQQALGLGLQFLLWYDEGEERNRGNFPPRFSGRQFPNYSSELNVNALELEDSALYLCASSDRDRGFERAQYFGPGTRLLVL.

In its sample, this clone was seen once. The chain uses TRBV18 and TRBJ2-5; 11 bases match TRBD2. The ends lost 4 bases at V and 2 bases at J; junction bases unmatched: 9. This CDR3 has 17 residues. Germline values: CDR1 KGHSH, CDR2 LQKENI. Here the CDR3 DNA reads TGTGCCAGCTCACTCGGAAGACTAGCGGGAATGCAAGAGACCCAGTACTTC. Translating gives CASSLGRLAGMQETQYF.

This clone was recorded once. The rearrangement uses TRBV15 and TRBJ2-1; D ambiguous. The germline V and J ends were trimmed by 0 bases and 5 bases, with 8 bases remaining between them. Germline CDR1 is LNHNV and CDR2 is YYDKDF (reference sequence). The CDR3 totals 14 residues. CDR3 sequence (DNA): TGTGCCACCAGCAGAGACTTGGAAAACAATGAGCAGTTCTTC. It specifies CATSRDLENNEQFF.

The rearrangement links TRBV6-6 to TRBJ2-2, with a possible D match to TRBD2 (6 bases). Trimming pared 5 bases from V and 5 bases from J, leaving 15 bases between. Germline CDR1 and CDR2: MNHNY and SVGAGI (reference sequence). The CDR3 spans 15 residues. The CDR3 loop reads CASSRRDSFTGELFF. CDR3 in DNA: TGTGCCAGCAGTCGCCGGGACTCCTTTACCGGGGAGCTGTTTTTT.

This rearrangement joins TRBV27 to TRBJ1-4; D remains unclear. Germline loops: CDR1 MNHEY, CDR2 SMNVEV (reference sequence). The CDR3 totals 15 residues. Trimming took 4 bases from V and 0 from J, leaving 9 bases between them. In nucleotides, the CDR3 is TGTGCCAGCAGTTCGACGTCAGCAACTAATGAAAAACTGTTTTTT. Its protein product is CASSSTSATNEKLFF.

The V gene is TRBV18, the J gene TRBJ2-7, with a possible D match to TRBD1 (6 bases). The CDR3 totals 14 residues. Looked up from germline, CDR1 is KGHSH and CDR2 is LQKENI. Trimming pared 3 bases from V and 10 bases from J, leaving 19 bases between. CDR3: CASSPRSKVTGQYF. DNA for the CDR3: TGTGCCAGCTCACCCCGCTCAAAGGTGACAGGACAGTACTTC.

The CDR3 DNA reads TGTGCCAGCAGCCCTGACAGACTCGCATTGCATGAGCAGTTCTTC. Residues: CASSPDRLALHEQFF. This chain joins TRBV7-2 and TRBJ2-1, with D maybe TRBD1 (5 bases). The germline V gene has CDR1 SGHTA and CDR2 FQGNSA. The CDR3 covers 15 residues. V lost 5 bases to trimming and J lost 8 bases, with 19 bases between them.

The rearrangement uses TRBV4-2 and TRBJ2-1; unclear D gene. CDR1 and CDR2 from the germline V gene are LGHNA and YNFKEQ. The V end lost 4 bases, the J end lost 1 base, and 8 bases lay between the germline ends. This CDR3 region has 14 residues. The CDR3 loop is CASSPLGSYNEQFF. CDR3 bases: TGTGCCAGCAGCCCGCTCGGGTCCTACAATGAGCAGTTCTTC.

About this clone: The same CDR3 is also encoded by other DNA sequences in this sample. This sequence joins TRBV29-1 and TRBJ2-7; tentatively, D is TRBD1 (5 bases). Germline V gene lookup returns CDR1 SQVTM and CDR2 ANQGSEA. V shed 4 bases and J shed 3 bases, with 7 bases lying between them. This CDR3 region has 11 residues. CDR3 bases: TGCAGCGTTGGGGGCGGCTACGAGCAGTACTTC. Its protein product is CSVGGGYEQYF.

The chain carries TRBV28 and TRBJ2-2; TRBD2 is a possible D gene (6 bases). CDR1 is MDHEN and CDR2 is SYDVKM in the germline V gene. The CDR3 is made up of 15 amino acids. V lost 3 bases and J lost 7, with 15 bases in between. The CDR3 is CASSFNGRRVGELFF. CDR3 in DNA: TGTGCCAGCAGTTTTAACGGGAGAAGGGTCGGGGAGCTGTTTTTT.

DNA of the CDR3: TGTGCCAGCAGCTGGATCACCAGCGAAGGCGGGAGGGACACAGATACGCAGTATTTT. This gives the protein CASSWITSEGGRDTDTQYF. The chain employs TRBV5-6 and TRBJ2-3, with 9 bases aligning to TRBD2. Trimming at V came to 3 bases and at J to 2 bases, leaving 16 bases not matched to a gene. The V gene's germline CDR1 is SGHDT and CDR2 YYEEEE. The CDR3 consists of 19 residues.

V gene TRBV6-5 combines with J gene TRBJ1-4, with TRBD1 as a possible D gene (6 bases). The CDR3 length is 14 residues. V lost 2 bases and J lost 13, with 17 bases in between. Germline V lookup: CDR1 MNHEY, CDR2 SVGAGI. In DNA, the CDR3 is TGTGCCAGCAGTTACCAAGGGGGGGCGAAAAGACTGTTTTTT. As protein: CASSYQGGAKRLFF.

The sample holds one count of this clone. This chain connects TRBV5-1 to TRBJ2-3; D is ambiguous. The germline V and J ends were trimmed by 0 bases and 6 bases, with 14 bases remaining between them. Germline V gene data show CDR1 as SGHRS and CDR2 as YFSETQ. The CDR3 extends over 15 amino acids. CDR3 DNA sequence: TGCGCCAGCAGCTTGGCGTTACTGATAGACGATACGCAGTATTTT. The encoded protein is CASSLALLIDDTQYF.

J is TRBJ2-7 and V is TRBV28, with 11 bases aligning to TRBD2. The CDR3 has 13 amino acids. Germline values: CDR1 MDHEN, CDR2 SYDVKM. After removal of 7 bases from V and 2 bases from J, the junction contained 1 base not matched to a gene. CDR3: CASMTSGTYEQYF. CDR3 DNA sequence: TGTGCCAGCATGACTAGCGGGACCTACGAGCAGTACTTC.

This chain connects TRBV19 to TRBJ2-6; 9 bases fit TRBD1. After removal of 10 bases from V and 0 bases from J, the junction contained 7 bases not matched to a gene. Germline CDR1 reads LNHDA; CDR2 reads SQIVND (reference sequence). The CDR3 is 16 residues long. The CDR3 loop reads CATLDRGGSGANVLTF. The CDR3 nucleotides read TGTGCCACCTTGGACAGGGGAGGCTCTGGGGCCAACGTCCTGACTTTC. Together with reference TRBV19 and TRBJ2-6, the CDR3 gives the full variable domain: DGGITQSPKYLFRKEGQNVTLSCEQNLNHDAMYWYRQDPGQGLRLIYYSQIVNDFQKGDIAEGYSVSREKKESFPLTVTSAQKNPTAFYLCATLDRGGSGANVLTFGAGSRLTVL.